These T cell receptor beta chains were read from a single sample in a study of patients and donors after allogeneic stem cell transplantation. MiXCR, run by TCRdb on the RT-PCR reads, gives a single entry per CDR3 protein. In the table there are about 960,000 distinct CDR3 sequences, 18% of which are singletons. The sample taken for sequencing was blood, either unsorted or a sorted T cell fraction (not recorded which). Every receptor here comes from a human donor who was either an allogeneic HSCT recipient or a stem cell or donor lymphocyte infusion donor (not recorded which). It is not recorded whose cells these are; they may come from a transplant donor. CDR3s include the opening cysteine and the closing phenylalanine or tryptophan. The D gene is left open where the match is weak. Size is stated for part of the rows, as once, few or many counts, or as a class when the clone is expanded.

d_gene: NA
abundance: NA
v_gene: TRBV10-2
j_gene: TRBJ2-2
CDR3aa: CASKGGKGNTGELFF
CDR3nt: TGCGCCAGCAAAGGCGGGAAGGGTAACACCGGGGAGCTGTTTTTT

d_gene: NA
abundance: few
v_gene: TRBV11-1
j_gene: TRBJ1-6
CDR3aa: CASSLGSRSWNSPLHF
CDR3nt: TGTGCCAGCAGCTTAGGGTCCCGCTCTTGGAATTCACCCCTCCACTTT

d_gene: TRBD1
abundance: few
v_gene: TRBV30
j_gene: TRBJ2-3
CDR3aa: CACWTGATDTQYF
CDR3nt: TGTGCCTGTTGGACAGGGGCCACAGATACGCAGTATTTT

d_gene: TRBD1
abundance: NA
v_gene: TRBV5-1
j_gene: TRBJ1-2
CDR3aa: CASSGSRDRGLANYGYTF
CDR3nt: TGCGCCAGCAGCGGATCCAGGGACAGGGGGCTGGCTAACTATGGCTACACCTTC

d_gene: TRBD2
abundance: NA
v_gene: TRBV27
j_gene: TRBJ2-2
CDR3aa: CASSFGLAGLELFF
CDR3nt: TGTGCCAGCAGTTTCGGGCTAGCGGGTTTGGAACTGTTTTTT

d_gene: TRBD2
abundance: few
v_gene: TRBV5-1
j_gene: TRBJ2-1
CDR3aa: CASSPRTSGGLSKVEQFF
CDR3nt: TGCGCCAGCAGCCCACGGACTAGCGGGGGACTGTCAAAAGTTGAGCAGTTCTTC

d_gene: NA
abundance: NA
v_gene: TRBV24-1
j_gene: TRBJ2-5
CDR3aa: CATSERGRIETQYF
CDR3nt: TGTGCCACCAGTGAAAGGGGCCGAATTGAGACCCAGTACTTC

d_gene: NA
abundance: few
v_gene: TRBV21-1
j_gene: TRBJ2-7
CDR3aa: CACRSWGYEQYF
CDR3nt: TGTGCCTGTCGGAGTTGGGGCTACGAGCAGTACTTC

d_gene: NA
abundance: few
v_gene: TRBV12-3/TRBV12-4
j_gene: TRBJ2-3
CDR3aa: CASSPERATDTQYF
CDR3nt: TGTGCCAGCAGCCCCGAGAGAGCCACAGATACGCAGTATTTT

d_gene: NA
abundance: NA
v_gene: TRBV2
j_gene: TRBJ1-5
CDR3aa: CASKGGANQPQHF
CDR3nt: TGTGCCAGCAAGGGGGGTGCCAATCAGCCCCAGCATTTT

d_gene: NA
abundance: few
v_gene: TRBV10-3
j_gene: TRBJ1-2
CDR3aa: CAISGGNNGYTF
CDR3nt: TGTGCCATCAGTGGAGGGAACAATGGCTACACCTTC

d_gene: NA
abundance: NA
v_gene: TRBV15
j_gene: TRBJ2-1
CDR3aa: CATSRRTELYNEQFF
CDR3nt: TGTGCCACCAGCAGGAGGACAGAGCTTTACAATGAGCAGTTCTTC

d_gene: NA
abundance: NA
v_gene: TRBV6-1
j_gene: TRBJ2-2
CDR3aa: CASSLGFGTAGTGELFF
CDR3nt: TGTGCCAGCTCCTTGGGGTTCGGCACCGCGGGTACCGGGGAGCTGTTTTTT

d_gene: NA
abundance: many
v_gene: TRBV4-2
j_gene: TRBJ2-7
CDR3aa: CASSLLGWDNEQYF
CDR3nt: TGTGCCAGCAGCCTCTTGGGGTGGGATAACGAGCAGTACTTC

d_gene: NA
abundance: NA
v_gene: TRBV25-1
j_gene: TRBJ1-1
CDR3aa: CASLQNTEAFF
CDR3nt: TGTGCCAGCTTACAGAACACTGAAGCTTTCTTT

d_gene: NA
abundance: NA
v_gene: TRBV6-1
j_gene: TRBJ2-3
CDR3aa: CASTNMPRSADTQYF
CDR3nt: TGTGCCAGCACAAATATGCCCCGCAGCGCAGATACGCAGTATTTT

d_gene: NA
abundance: NA
v_gene: TRBV4-3
j_gene: TRBJ1-4
CDR3aa: CASSPLLDMGNNEKLFF
CDR3nt: TGCGCCAGCAGCCCCCTACTGGACATGGGGAATAATGAAAAACTGTTTTTT

d_gene: NA
abundance: many
v_gene: TRBV15
j_gene: TRBJ1-5
CDR3aa: CATSRPNQPQHF
CDR3nt: TGTGCCACCAGCAGACCTAATCAGCCCCAGCATTTT

d_gene: TRBD2
abundance: NA
v_gene: TRBV5-1
j_gene: TRBJ2-7
CDR3aa: CASSREGLAGTSSYEQYF
CDR3nt: TGCGCCAGCAGCCGCGAAGGACTAGCGGGAACCAGCTCCTACGAGCAGTACTTC

d_gene: NA
abundance: NA
v_gene: TRBV25-1
j_gene: TRBJ2-6
CDR3aa: CASGGSGSGANVLTF
CDR3nt: TGTGCCAGCGGGGGCTCCGGGTCTGGGGCCAACGTCCTGACTTTC

d_gene: NA
abundance: few
v_gene: TRBV20-1
j_gene: TRBJ1-6
CDR3aa: CSARRGNSPLHF
CDR3nt: TGCAGTGCTAGAAGGGGGAATTCACCCCTCCACTTT

d_gene: TRBD1
abundance: NA
v_gene: TRBV5-1
j_gene: TRBJ2-5
CDR3aa: CASSSGTGIEETQYF
CDR3nt: TGCGCCAGCAGCTCCGGGACAGGGATAGAAGAGACCCAGTACTTC

d_gene: NA
abundance: NA
v_gene: TRBV27
j_gene: TRBJ2-7
CDR3aa: CASSPRQLYEQYF
CDR3nt: TGTGCCAGCAGTCCCCGACAACTCTACGAGCAGTACTTC

d_gene: TRBD1
abundance: NA
v_gene: TRBV27
j_gene: TRBJ1-6
CDR3aa: CASSYTGGPRSPLHF
CDR3nt: TGTGCCAGCAGTTATACAGGGGGCCCGAGATCACCCCTCCACTTT

d_gene: NA
abundance: few
v_gene: TRBV12-3/TRBV12-4
j_gene: TRBJ2-5
CDR3aa: CASSPGGLAGKTQYF
CDR3nt: TGTGCCAGCAGCCCAGGAGGGCTAGCCGGGAAGACCCAGTACTTC

d_gene: NA
abundance: few
v_gene: TRBV20-1
j_gene: TRBJ1-5
CDR3aa: CSASPARGGQTINQPQHF
CDR3nt: TGCAGTGCAAGCCCTGCTAGGGGAGGACAGACAATCAATCAGCCCCAGCATTTT

d_gene: TRBD1
abundance: few
v_gene: TRBV5-1
j_gene: TRBJ1-4
CDR3aa: CASSTGQTTNEKLFF
CDR3nt: TGCGCCAGCAGCACGGGACAGACAACTAATGAAAAACTGTTTTTT

d_gene: TRBD2
abundance: few
v_gene: TRBV24-1
j_gene: TRBJ2-1
CDR3aa: CATSDTSPGTSGTYNEQFF
CDR3nt: TGTGCCACCAGTGATACATCACCAGGGACTAGCGGAACCTACAATGAGCAGTTCTTC

d_gene: NA
abundance: NA
v_gene: TRBV30
j_gene: TRBJ1-1
CDR3aa: CAWSVGGGLEAFF
CDR3nt: TGTGCCTGGAGTGTAGGGGGAGGCCTTGAAGCTTTCTTT

d_gene: NA
abundance: few
v_gene: TRBV12-3/TRBV12-4
j_gene: TRBJ1-5
CDR3aa: CASSLTAWGANQPQHF
CDR3nt: TGTGCCAGCAGTTTAACCGCATGGGGGGCCAATCAGCCCCAGCATTTT

d_gene: TRBD1
abundance: many
v_gene: TRBV20-1
j_gene: TRBJ1-6
CDR3aa: CSAREADRALVPHSPLHF
CDR3nt: TGCAGTGCTAGAGAGGCGGACAGGGCTTTAGTCCCCCATTCACCCCTCCACTTT